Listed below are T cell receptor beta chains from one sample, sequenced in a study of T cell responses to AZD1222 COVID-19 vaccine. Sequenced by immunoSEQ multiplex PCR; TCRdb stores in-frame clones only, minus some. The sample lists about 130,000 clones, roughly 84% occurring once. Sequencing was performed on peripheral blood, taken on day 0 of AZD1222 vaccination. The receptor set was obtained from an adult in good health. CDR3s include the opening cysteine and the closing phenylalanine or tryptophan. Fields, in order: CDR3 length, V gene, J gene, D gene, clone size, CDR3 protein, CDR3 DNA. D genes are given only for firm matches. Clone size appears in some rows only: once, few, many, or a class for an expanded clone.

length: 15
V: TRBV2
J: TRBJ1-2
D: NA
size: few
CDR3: CASSEKGSANYGYTF
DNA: TGTGCCAGCAGTGAGAAGGGAAGCGCTAACTATGGCTACACCTTC

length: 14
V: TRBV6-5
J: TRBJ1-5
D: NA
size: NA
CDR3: CASREVLVNQPQHF
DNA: TGTGCCAGCAGGGAGGTATTAGTGAATCAGCCCCAGCATTTT

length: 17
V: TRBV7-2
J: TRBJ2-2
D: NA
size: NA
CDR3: CASSPPRGSPNTGELFF
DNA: TGTGCCAGCAGCCCCCCTAGAGGATCCCCTAACACCGGGGAGCTGTTTTTT

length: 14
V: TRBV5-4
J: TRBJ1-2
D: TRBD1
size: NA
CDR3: CASRGRTGGYGYTF
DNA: TGTGCCAGCAGGGGGAGGACAGGGGGGTATGGCTACACCTTC

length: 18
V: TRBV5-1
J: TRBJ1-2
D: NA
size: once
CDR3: CASSLIPGRGGTYYGYTF
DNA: TGCGCCAGCAGCTTGATCCCAGGGCGAGGGGGGACCTACTATGGCTACACCTTC

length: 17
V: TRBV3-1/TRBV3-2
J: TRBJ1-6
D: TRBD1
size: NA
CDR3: CASSQPTGTGIGSPLHF
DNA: TGTGCCAGCAGCCAGCCCACCGGGACAGGGATAGGATCACCCCTCCACTTT

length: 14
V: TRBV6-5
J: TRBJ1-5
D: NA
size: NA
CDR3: CALAGTYSNQPQHF
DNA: TGTGCCCTCGCCGGGACATATAGCAATCAGCCCCAGCATTTT

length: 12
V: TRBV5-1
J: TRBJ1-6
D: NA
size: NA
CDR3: CASSLGGSPLHF
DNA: TGCGCCAGCAGCTTGGGAGGTTCACCCCTCCACTTT

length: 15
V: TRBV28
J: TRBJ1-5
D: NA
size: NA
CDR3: CASSATLGASQPQHF
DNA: TGTGCCAGCAGCGCCACTTTGGGGGCGTCGCAGCCCCAGCATTTT

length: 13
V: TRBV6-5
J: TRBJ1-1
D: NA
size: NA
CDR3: CASKLVANTEAFF
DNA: TGTGCCAGCAAGCTGGTCGCGAACACTGAAGCTTTCTTT

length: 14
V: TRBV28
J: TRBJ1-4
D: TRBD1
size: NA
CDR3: CAARGPGTNEKLFF
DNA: TGTGCCGCCAGGGGGCCGGGAACTAATGAAAAACTGTTTTTT

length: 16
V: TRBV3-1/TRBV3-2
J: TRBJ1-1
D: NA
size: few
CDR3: CASSYITQGLNTEAFF
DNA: TGTGCCAGCAGCTATATTACACAGGGATTGAACACTGAAGCTTTCTTT

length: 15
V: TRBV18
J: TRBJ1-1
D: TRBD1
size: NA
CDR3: CASSPGTGGNTEAFF
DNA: TGTGCCAGCTCACCCGGGACAGGGGGGAACACTGAAGCTTTCTTT

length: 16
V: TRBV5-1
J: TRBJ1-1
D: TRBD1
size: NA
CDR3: CASSPRTGQPNTEAFF
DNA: TGCGCCAGCAGCCCAAGGACAGGGCAACCGAACACTGAAGCTTTCTTT

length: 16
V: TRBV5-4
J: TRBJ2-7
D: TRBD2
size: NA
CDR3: CASSRGGQTSSYEQYF
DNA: TGTGCCAGCAGCCGGGGGGGGCAGACGAGCTCCTACGAGCAGTACTTC

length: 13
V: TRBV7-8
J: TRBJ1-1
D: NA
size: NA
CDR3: CASSNRVATEAFF
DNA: TGTGCCAGCAGCAACAGAGTTGCTACTGAAGCTTTCTTT

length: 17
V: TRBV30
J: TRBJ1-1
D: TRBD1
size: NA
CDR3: CAWSVWQGAGGDTEAFF
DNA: TGTGCCTGGAGTGTATGGCAGGGGGCAGGTGGGGACACTGAAGCTTTCTTT